This T cell receptor (beta chain) was found in a study of identical twins. Study outcomes and limitations: Within monozygotic twins, out-of-frame TCR alpha sharing was underestimated by the models. Within twin pairs, the out-of-frame alpha sequences they shared showed excess low generation probability. Abundant beta clonotypes from cord blood bore fewer insertions; memory repertoires lacked this pattern.

Each CDR3 protein is one row after TCRdb ran MiXCR on the 5' RACE reads. In the table there are approximately 210,000 distinct CDR3 sequences, less than 10% of which are singletons. Concerning this clonotype itself: Antigen unknown.

Only healthy Caucasians were included as donors. The source is a woman between 18 and 29 years old in good health. Sequenced sample: memory (CD45RO+) T cells sorted from blood.

The CDR3 here is CASSPGGFLQPQHF. CDR3 nucleotide sequence: TGTGCCAGCAGCCCAGGGGGTTTTCTCCAGCCCCAGCATTTT. This chain uses TRBV3-1 with TRBJ1-5; 7 positions match TRBD1. CDR1 LGHDT and CDR2 YNNKEL come from the germline V gene (reference sequence). The CDR3 loop spans 14 amino acids. J was trimmed by 7 bases and V by 4 bases; bases with no gene match: 7.